Below are 10 T cell receptor beta chains sequenced from a single sample in a study of blood T cell repertoires in COVID-19. Repertoires were generated with immunoSEQ multiplex PCR, while TCRdb's copy carries only in-frame clones and drops some. The sample shows fewer than 250,000 clones, around nine tenths of them seen only once. Sequences were obtained from peripheral blood. The receptors originated from a man aged 55 to 70 with COVID-19, enrolled during active disease.

The V and J genes are TRBV7-2 and TRBJ2-5; no clear D gene. Germline loops: CDR1 SGHTA, CDR2 FQGNSA. The CDR3 is 14 amino acids. V was cut by 1 base and J by 1 base, with 7 bases left in between. CDR3: CASSLENIQETQYF. Here the CDR3 DNA reads TGTGCCAGCAGCTTAGAAAACATCCAAGAGACCCAGTACTTC. Full variable domain (remainder filled in from reference TRBV7-2 and TRBJ2-5): GAGVSQSPSNKVTEKGKDVELRCDPISGHTALYWYRQSLGQGLEFLIYFQGNSAPDKSGLPSDRFSAERTGGSVSTLTIQRTQQEDSAVYLCASSLENIQETQYFGPGTRLLVL.

The V and J genes are TRBV7-6 and TRBJ2-3; 8 bases line up with TRBD2. With V trimmed by 5 bases and J by 5 bases, 9 bases remained unmatched. Germline V lookup: CDR1 SGHVS, CDR2 FNYEAQ. This CDR3 has 15 amino acids. The CDR3 here is CASSTAGTRLDTQYF. DNA of the CDR3: TGTGCCAGCAGCACGGCCGGGACTAGGTTAGATACGCAGTATTTT.

This chain connects TRBV9 to TRBJ2-2; 7 nucleotides line up with TRBD1. The germline V gene encodes CDR1 SGDLS and CDR2 YYNGEE. V shed 4 bases and J 4 bases; nucleotides not matched to a gene: 10. The CDR3 loop spans 16 amino acids. The CDR3 spells CASSPTTGAVTGELFF. In nucleotides, the CDR3 is TGTGCCAGCAGCCCTACTACAGGGGCGGTCACCGGGGAGCTGTTTTTT.

On this clone itself: Sequence at one end of the junction differs from germline and may be a read error. The chain carries TRBV6-1 and TRBJ2-7, with TRBD1 matching over 7 bases. The CDR3 loop spans 13 amino acids. Germline loops: CDR1 MNHNS, CDR2 SASEGT. CDR3 in DNA: TGTGCCAGCAGTGACGGGACAGCTTACGGGCAGTACTTC. Translating gives CASSDGTAYGQYF.

The chain carries TRBV11-2 and TRBJ2-3; 10 bases map to TRBD1. V dropped 5 bases and J dropped 5; count of bases not matched to a gene: 4. The germline V gene has CDR1 SGHAT and CDR2 FQNNGV. The CDR3 sequence is 14 residues long. CDR3 DNA: TGTGCCAGCAGCCCGGGACAGGGGATAGATACGCAGTATTTT. Its protein product is CASSPGQGIDTQYF.

The chain is built from TRBV14 and TRBJ2-2; a possible D gene is TRBD1 (6 bases). V was cut by 3 bases and J by 5 bases, with 13 bases left in between. CDR1 and CDR2 from the germline V gene are SGHDN and FVKESK. The CDR3 has 15 amino acids. CDR3 nucleotide sequence: TGTGCCAGCAGCCAGTACAGGGCCGGGACCGGGGAGCTGTTTTTT. This translates into CASSQYRAGTGELFF.

The V and J genes are TRBV20-1 and TRBJ1-6, with a weak D call TRBD1 (5 bases). Germline values: CDR1 DFQATT, CDR2 SNEGSKA (reference sequence). The length of the CDR3 is 13 residues. Trimming cost V 3 bases and J 7 bases, with 10 bases left between them. CDR3 in amino acids: CSASGQGNSPLHF. Here the CDR3 DNA reads TGCAGTGCTAGTGGGCAGGGAAATTCACCCCTCCACTTT.

V gene TRBV30 combines with J gene TRBJ2-1, with 9 bases aligning to TRBD1. The junction had 6 bases not matched to a gene; V was cut back by 5 bases and J by 1 base. The CDR3 spans 15 residues. CDR1 and CDR2 from the germline V gene are GTSNPN and SVGIG (reference sequence). CDR3 protein: CAWDPGQGSYNEQFF. DNA for the CDR3: TGTGCCTGGGACCCGGGACAGGGATCCTACAATGAGCAGTTCTTC.

This clone was picked up one time. V gene TRBV4-1 combines with J gene TRBJ1-2, with 9 bases matching TRBD1. Trimming cost V 0 bases and J 2 bases; bases outside gene matches: 7. From germline, CDR1 is MGHRA and CDR2 YSYEKL. This CDR3 is 17 amino acids long. The CDR3 coding sequence is TGCGCCAGCAGCCAAGAAACAGGGGGCGCCTGGAACTATGGCTACACCTTC. Translation: CASSQETGGAWNYGYTF.

This clone has a single count. The gene calls are TRBV2 and TRBJ1-1; D gene ambiguous. V was shortened by 7 bases and J by 4 bases, with 19 bases between the two germline ends. CDR3 length equals 15 residues. Per the germline V gene, CDR1 is SNHLY and CDR2 is FYNNEI. CDR3 nucleotides: TGTGCCAGCAAAGATGGTTCGGGGTCGTTCACTGAAGCTTTCTTT. Its protein is CASKDGSGSFTEAFF.